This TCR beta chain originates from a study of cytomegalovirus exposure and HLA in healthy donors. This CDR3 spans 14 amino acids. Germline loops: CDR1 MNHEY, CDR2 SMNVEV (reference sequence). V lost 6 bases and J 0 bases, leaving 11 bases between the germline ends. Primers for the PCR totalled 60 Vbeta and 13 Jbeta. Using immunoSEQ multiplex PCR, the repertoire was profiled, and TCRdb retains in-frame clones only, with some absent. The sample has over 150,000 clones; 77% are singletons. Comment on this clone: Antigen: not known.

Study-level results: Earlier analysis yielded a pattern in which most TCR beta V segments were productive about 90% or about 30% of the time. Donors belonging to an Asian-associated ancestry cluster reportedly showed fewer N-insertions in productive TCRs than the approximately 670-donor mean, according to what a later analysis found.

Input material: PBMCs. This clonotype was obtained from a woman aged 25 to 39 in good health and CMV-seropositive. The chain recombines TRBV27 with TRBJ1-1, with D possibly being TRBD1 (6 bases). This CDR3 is CASSPTGMNTEAFF. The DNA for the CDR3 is TGTGCCAGCAGCCCCACAGGGATGAACACTGAAGCTTTCTTT.